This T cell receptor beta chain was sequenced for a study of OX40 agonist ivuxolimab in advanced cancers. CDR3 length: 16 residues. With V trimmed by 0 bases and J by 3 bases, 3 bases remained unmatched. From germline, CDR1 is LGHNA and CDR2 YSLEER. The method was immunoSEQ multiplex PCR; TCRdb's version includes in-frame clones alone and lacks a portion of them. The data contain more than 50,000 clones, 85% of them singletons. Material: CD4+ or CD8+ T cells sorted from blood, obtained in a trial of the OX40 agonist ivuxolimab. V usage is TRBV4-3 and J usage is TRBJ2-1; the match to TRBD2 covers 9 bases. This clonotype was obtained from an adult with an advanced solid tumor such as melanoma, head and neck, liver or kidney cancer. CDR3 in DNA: TGCGCCAGCAGCCAAGAACCAGCGGGGGGCTACAATGAGCAGTTCTTC. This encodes CASSQEPAGGYNEQFF.